This T cell receptor beta chain was profiled in a study of Siglec-9 on CD8 T cells in melanoma (dated by TCRdb to the late 2010s). Study-wide context: Siglec-9 expression on CD8+ T cells and the role of Siglec-9 in regulating T cells in the melanoma tumor microenvironment were investigated in the study. The full study reports these points: An effector memory CD8+ T-cell subset that appeared to accumulate within melanoma tumors was reported to be marked and regulated by Siglec-9.

Library preparation employed the immunoSEQ multiplex PCR assay. The clones in this table, taken by TCRdb from immuneACCESS, are in-frame only. Not every clone is retained; where verified, under half of the shortfall comes from an unresolved V gene, and the cause of the rest is unknown. This sample lists about 36,000 clones; roughly four fifths were detected once. Jointly, the top ten make up under 2% of the sample. At the junction V is shortened by 1 base and J by 7 bases, with 4 bases in between. The germline V gene provides CDR1 LGHNA and CDR2 YNFKEQ. From the cysteine through the phenylalanine, the CDR3 covers 11 amino acids. The kept DNA is CDR3 alone, 33 bases in frame from the first base. Remarks on this clone: The clone's antigen remains unknown. Base qualities are not recorded, but no much larger clone differs from it by a single base.

The sample comprised Siglec-9- CD8+ T cells sorted from blood. The label giving this sample's cell subset or site can be read as: CD8 T cells lacking Siglec-9. Recombination joined TRBV4-2 with TRBJ1-2; no D gene call is confident. This TCR derives from a human donor in good health. The bases read TGTGCCAGCAGCCAAGGTCGTGGCTACACCTTC. The encoded protein is CASSQGRGYTF.